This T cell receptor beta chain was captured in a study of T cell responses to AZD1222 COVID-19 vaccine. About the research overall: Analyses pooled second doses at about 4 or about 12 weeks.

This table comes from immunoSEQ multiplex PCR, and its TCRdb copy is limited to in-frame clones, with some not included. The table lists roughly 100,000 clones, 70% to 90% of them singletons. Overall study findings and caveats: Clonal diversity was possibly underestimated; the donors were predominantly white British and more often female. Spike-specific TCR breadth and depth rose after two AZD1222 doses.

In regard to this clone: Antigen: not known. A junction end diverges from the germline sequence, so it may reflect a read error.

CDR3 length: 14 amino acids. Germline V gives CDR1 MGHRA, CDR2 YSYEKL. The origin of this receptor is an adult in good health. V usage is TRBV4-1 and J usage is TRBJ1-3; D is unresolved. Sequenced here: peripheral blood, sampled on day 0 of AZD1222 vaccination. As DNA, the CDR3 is TGCGCCAGCAGCGCCCCGGACCGGGGAAGCACCATATATTTT. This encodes CASSAPDRGSTIYF.